This note documents a single T cell receptor (beta chain) sequence. Its antigen remains unidentified. These data are taken from a study of CD8 T cells in Susac syndrome. RNA was extracted with the RNeasy kit, and a quantity of roughly 0.45 to 1 ug was reverse transcribed using random hexamers. MiXCR was run by TCRdb on the immunoSEQ multiplex PCR reads, yielding one entry per CDR3 protein. This repertoire shows about 180,000 distinct CDR3 sequences, just under 95% found once; its top ten account for 0.099%. Study findings and constraints: In Susac syndrome, the CD4+ T cell repertoires did not show clonal expansion.

V lost 2 bases and J lost 8; bases outside the gene matches: 7. Germline values: CDR1 KGHSH, CDR2 LQKENI. The CDR3 covers 15 residues. The chain recombines TRBV18 with TRBJ2-1, with 9 bases that match TRBD2. The receptor's source is a human donor with Susac syndrome. The specimen sequenced was CD4+ T cells from PBMCs. Written as DNA, the CDR3 is TGTGCCAGCTCACCAGCGCGGGGGGGAGTGGATGAGCAGTTCTTC. This encodes CASSPARGGVDEQFF. The variable domain in full, with the rest retrieved from reference TRBV18 and TRBJ2-1, is NAGVMQNPRHLVRRRGQEARLRCSPMKGHSHVYWYRQLPEEGLKFMVYLQKENIIDESGMPKERFSAEFPKEGPSILRIQQVVRGDSAAYFCASSPARGGVDEQFFGPGTRLTVL.